The rows below give T cell receptor beta chains drawn from one sample of a study of control samples from healthy donors and cancer patients. The assay was immunoSEQ multiplex PCR, and TCRdb's table has in-frame clones only and misses some. The sample shows tens of thousands of clones, approximately 84% of them seen only once. Sequenced sample: PBMCs. Receptors originate from a man between 65 and 80 years old with lung cancer. CDR3s include the opening cysteine and the closing phenylalanine or tryptophan. Each record gives: J gene, V gene, D gene, clone size, CDR3 DNA, CDR3 protein. D genes are given only for firm matches. The size field is filled for only some rows; it gives once, few, many or a size class.

J gene: TRBJ1-5
V gene: TRBV30
D gene: TRBD1
clone size: few
CDR3 DNA: TGTGCCTGGTCCGGGACAGGGGATCCTCAGCCCCAGCATTTT
CDR3 protein: CAWSGTGDPQPQHF

J gene: TRBJ2-7
V gene: TRBV7-6
D gene: TRBD1
clone size: .
CDR3 DNA: TGTGCCAGCAAACTTAGGCCCGGGACAGGCGAAGCCTACGAGCAGTACTTC
CDR3 protein: CASKLRPGTGEAYEQYF

J gene: TRBJ1-5
V gene: TRBV4-2
D gene: .
clone size: .
CDR3 DNA: TGTGCCAGCAGCCCGGTGGGGGATCAGCCCCAGCATTTT
CDR3 protein: CASSPVGDQPQHF

J gene: TRBJ2-1
V gene: TRBV27
D gene: .
clone size: .
CDR3 DNA: TGTGCCAGCAGTAGTCCCTCCTCCGGGGGCGCGCAGGGTGAGCAGTTCTTC
CDR3 protein: CASSSPSSGGAQGEQFF

J gene: TRBJ1-3
V gene: TRBV15
D gene: .
clone size: once
CDR3 DNA: TGTGCCACCAGCAGAGGGGGCTTCGGTTTCTCTGGAAACACCATATATTTT
CDR3 protein: CATSRGGFGFSGNTIYF

J gene: TRBJ1-2
V gene: TRBV19
D gene: .
clone size: .
CDR3 DNA: TGTGCCAGTAGCGATATCGTTCAGGGAGGCTACACCTTC
CDR3 protein: CASSDIVQGGYTF

J gene: TRBJ1-2
V gene: TRBV11-2
D gene: TRBD1
clone size: .
CDR3 DNA: TGTGCCAGCAGCTGGGACAGGGGGGACTATGGCTACACCTTC
CDR3 protein: CASSWDRGDYGYTF

J gene: TRBJ1-5
V gene: TRBV7-2
D gene: .
clone size: .
CDR3 DNA: TGTGCCAGCAGCTTGAGGGGGGGGAATCAGCCCCAGCATTTT
CDR3 protein: CASSLRGGNQPQHF

J gene: TRBJ1-4
V gene: TRBV5-1
D gene: .
clone size: .
CDR3 DNA: TGCGCCAGCAGCCAGGGGACGGCGATAGAAGAAAAACTGTTTTTT
CDR3 protein: CASSQGTAIEEKLFF

J gene: TRBJ1-6
V gene: TRBV18
D gene: TRBD1
clone size: few
CDR3 DNA: TGTGCCAGCTCTAAAACCGGACAGGGAGGCAATTCACCCCTCCACTTT
CDR3 protein: CASSKTGQGGNSPLHF

J gene: TRBJ2-7
V gene: TRBV6-2/TRBV6-3
D gene: TRBD1
clone size: .
CDR3 DNA: TGTGCCAGCAGTTCCCCGACGGACAGGGATCCCTACGAGCAGTACTTC
CDR3 protein: CASSSPTDRDPYEQYF

J gene: TRBJ2-7
V gene: TRBV18
D gene: .
clone size: .
CDR3 DNA: TGTGCCAGCTCCTCTGGGGGGGGCACCTACGAGCAGTACTTC
CDR3 protein: CASSSGGGTYEQYF

J gene: TRBJ1-1
V gene: TRBV19
D gene: .
clone size: few
CDR3 DNA: TGTGCCAGTATCCGTACTGAAGCTTTCTTT
CDR3 protein: CASIRTEAFF

J gene: TRBJ1-4
V gene: TRBV2
D gene: .
clone size: .
CDR3 DNA: TGTGCCACATCAAGGGCATATGAGGATGAAAAACTGTTTTTT
CDR3 protein: CATSRAYEDEKLFF

J gene: TRBJ1-1
V gene: TRBV7-8
D gene: .
clone size: .
CDR3 DNA: TGTGCCAGCAGCTTAGTCCCGGGGACCACTGAAGCTTTCTTT
CDR3 protein: CASSLVPGTTEAFF

J gene: TRBJ2-1
V gene: TRBV6-2/TRBV6-3
D gene: TRBD2
clone size: .
CDR3 DNA: TGTGCCAGCAGTTACTCGGGGACTAGCGGGATTGAGCAGTTCTTC
CDR3 protein: CASSYSGTSGIEQFF

J gene: TRBJ1-3
V gene: TRBV30
D gene: .
clone size: .
CDR3 DNA: TGTGCCTGGAGTTCCCCCCGCGGGGGAAACACCATATATTTT
CDR3 protein: CAWSSPRGGNTIYF

J gene: TRBJ2-7
V gene: TRBV6-5
D gene: .
clone size: few
CDR3 DNA: TGTGCCAGCAGTCTACAGACGGGCCACTACGAGCAGTACTTC
CDR3 protein: CASSLQTGHYEQYF

J gene: TRBJ1-2
V gene: TRBV2
D gene: TRBD1
clone size: .
CDR3 DNA: TGTGCCAGCAGTGAGGACAGGGGAATTGGAGGCTACACCTTC
CDR3 protein: CASSEDRGIGGYTF

J gene: TRBJ1-3
V gene: TRBV6-5
D gene: .
clone size: .
CDR3 DNA: TGTGCCAGCAGTCGGGACTTCTCCTCTGGAAACACCATATATTTT
CDR3 protein: CASSRDFSSGNTIYF

J gene: TRBJ1-3
V gene: TRBV7-9
D gene: .
clone size: few
CDR3 DNA: TGTGCCAGCAGCCTTCGTCCCGCTGGAAACACCATATATTTT
CDR3 protein: CASSLRPAGNTIYF

J gene: TRBJ1-4
V gene: TRBV19
D gene: .
clone size: .
CDR3 DNA: TGTGCCTCAAGGTTGGGGCAGGCTAATGAAAAACTGTTTTTT
CDR3 protein: CASRLGQANEKLFF

J gene: TRBJ2-3
V gene: TRBV3-1/TRBV3-2
D gene: .
clone size: .
CDR3 DNA: TGTGCCAGCAGCCAAGCGGGGGCCCGCACAGATACGCAGTATTTT
CDR3 protein: CASSQAGARTDTQYF

J gene: TRBJ1-1
V gene: TRBV12-3/TRBV12-4
D gene: .
clone size: .
CDR3 DNA: TGTGCCAGCAGTCCACGCCCCACTGAAGCTTTCTTT
CDR3 protein: CASSPRPTEAFF

J gene: TRBJ2-1
V gene: TRBV6-6
D gene: .
clone size: .
CDR3 DNA: TGTGCCAGCAGTTACAGGGGGATATACAATGAGCAGTTCTTC
CDR3 protein: CASSYRGIYNEQFF

J gene: TRBJ2-3
V gene: TRBV11-3
D gene: TRBD1
clone size: .
CDR3 DNA: TGTGCCAGCAGCTCCGGACAGGGGTCAGATACGCAGTATTTT
CDR3 protein: CASSSGQGSDTQYF

J gene: TRBJ2-1
V gene: TRBV12-3/TRBV12-4
D gene: .
clone size: .
CDR3 DNA: TGTGCCAGCAGTCTAGAGAATGAGCAGTTCTTC
CDR3 protein: CASSLENEQFF

J gene: TRBJ1-2
V gene: TRBV2
D gene: .
clone size: .
CDR3 DNA: TGTGCCAGCAGTGGGGTCTTTGGGCGCTATGGCTACACCTTC
CDR3 protein: CASSGVFGRYGYTF

J gene: TRBJ2-7
V gene: TRBV15
D gene: .
clone size: many
CDR3 DNA: TGTGCCACCAGCTCAAGCACGGGGGACTACGAGCAGTACTTC
CDR3 protein: CATSSSTGDYEQYF

J gene: TRBJ1-4
V gene: TRBV18
D gene: TRBD1
clone size: .
CDR3 DNA: TGTGCCAGCTCCTCGGACAGGCGGAATGAAAAACTGTTTTTT
CDR3 protein: CASSSDRRNEKLFF

J gene: TRBJ1-6
V gene: TRBV7-7
D gene: .
clone size: .
CDR3 DNA: TGTGCCAGCAGCTTAGCGCCACAGGCCAAAGCCTTCCCCCCCTCATCTAATTCACCCCTCCACTTT
CDR3 protein: CASSLAPQAKAFPPSSNSPLHF

J gene: TRBJ2-5
V gene: TRBV27
D gene: TRBD2
clone size: .
CDR3 DNA: TGTGCCAGCAGCGCAACTCGGGGGGGGCTAGGGGAGACCCAGTACTTC
CDR3 protein: CASSATRGGLGETQYF

J gene: TRBJ2-7
V gene: TRBV5-1
D gene: .
clone size: once
CDR3 DNA: TGCGCCAGCAGCTTTCAGACATCCTCCTACGAGCAGTACTTC
CDR3 protein: CASSFQTSSYEQYF

J gene: TRBJ1-1
V gene: TRBV14
D gene: .
clone size: .
CDR3 DNA: TGTGCCAGCAGCCAAGATGCTCCCGGGGTGGGAGGAGAAGCTTTCTTT
CDR3 protein: CASSQDAPGVGGEAFF

J gene: TRBJ1-1
V gene: TRBV29-1
D gene: TRBD1
clone size: .
CDR3 DNA: TGCAGCGCCGAGACAGGGATGAACACTGAAGCTTTCTTT
CDR3 protein: CSAETGMNTEAFF

J gene: TRBJ1-2
V gene: TRBV24-1
D gene: .
clone size: .
CDR3 DNA: TGTGCCACCAGTGCCCGGGGAGGCTACACCTTC
CDR3 protein: CATSARGGYTF

J gene: TRBJ2-1
V gene: TRBV30
D gene: TRBD2
clone size: .
CDR3 DNA: TGTGCCTGGAGAACCCCGGGACTAATCAATGAGCAGTTCTTC
CDR3 protein: CAWRTPGLINEQFF

J gene: TRBJ2-1
V gene: TRBV7-2
D gene: .
clone size: .
CDR3 DNA: TGTGCCAGCAGCGCTAACTGGCTAGCATTAGGCAATGAGCAGTTCTTC
CDR3 protein: CASSANWLALGNEQFF

J gene: TRBJ2-2
V gene: TRBV28
D gene: .
clone size: .
CDR3 DNA: TGTGCCAGCAGTTTTCAATACACCGGGGAGCTGTTTTTT
CDR3 protein: CASSFQYTGELFF

J gene: TRBJ2-2
V gene: TRBV6-4
D gene: .
clone size: .
CDR3 DNA: TGTGCCAGCAGTGACTCGGGGTTCACCGGGGAGCTGTTTTTT
CDR3 protein: CASSDSGFTGELFF

J gene: TRBJ2-7
V gene: TRBV11-2
D gene: .
clone size: many
CDR3 DNA: TGTGCCAGCAGCTTAGGCCCGGGTCGGAGCTCCTACGAGCAGTACTTC
CDR3 protein: CASSLGPGRSSYEQYF

J gene: TRBJ2-1
V gene: TRBV7-9
D gene: TRBD1
clone size: .
CDR3 DNA: TGTGCCGGCTTCCTGACAGGGGTGAGTGAGCAGTTCTTC
CDR3 protein: CAGFLTGVSEQFF

J gene: TRBJ2-7
V gene: TRBV21-1
D gene: .
clone size: .
CDR3 DNA: TGTGCCAGCAGCAAAGCTGCCTACGAGCAGTACTTC
CDR3 protein: CASSKAAYEQYF

J gene: TRBJ1-4
V gene: TRBV5-4
D gene: TRBD1
clone size: .
CDR3 DNA: TGTGCCAGCAGCCTAGGACAGGGGGAAGAAAAACTGTTTTTT
CDR3 protein: CASSLGQGEEKLFF

J gene: TRBJ1-2
V gene: TRBV7-9
D gene: .
clone size: few
CDR3 DNA: TGTGCCAGCAGCTCTACTGGGGTCGGGGATGGCTACACCTTC
CDR3 protein: CASSSTGVGDGYTF

J gene: TRBJ2-3
V gene: TRBV6-5
D gene: .
clone size: .
CDR3 DNA: TGTGCCAGCAGTTACTTACAGGGCACAGATACGCAGTATTTT
CDR3 protein: CASSYLQGTDTQYF

J gene: TRBJ2-5
V gene: TRBV11-2
D gene: .
clone size: .
CDR3 DNA: TGTGCCAGCAGCTTAGATAGGGGGGCCGCGGAGACCCAGTACTTC
CDR3 protein: CASSLDRGAAETQYF

J gene: TRBJ2-1
V gene: TRBV5-1
D gene: .
clone size: .
CDR3 DNA: TGCGCCAGCAGCTTGGCCCGCCCGGCGGATGAGCAGTTCTTC
CDR3 protein: CASSLARPADEQFF

J gene: TRBJ2-3
V gene: TRBV19
D gene: .
clone size: .
CDR3 DNA: TGTGCCAGTAGTATCTCCGCCATGATTCAAGCGTATACGCAGTATTTT
CDR3 protein: CASSISAMIQAYTQYF